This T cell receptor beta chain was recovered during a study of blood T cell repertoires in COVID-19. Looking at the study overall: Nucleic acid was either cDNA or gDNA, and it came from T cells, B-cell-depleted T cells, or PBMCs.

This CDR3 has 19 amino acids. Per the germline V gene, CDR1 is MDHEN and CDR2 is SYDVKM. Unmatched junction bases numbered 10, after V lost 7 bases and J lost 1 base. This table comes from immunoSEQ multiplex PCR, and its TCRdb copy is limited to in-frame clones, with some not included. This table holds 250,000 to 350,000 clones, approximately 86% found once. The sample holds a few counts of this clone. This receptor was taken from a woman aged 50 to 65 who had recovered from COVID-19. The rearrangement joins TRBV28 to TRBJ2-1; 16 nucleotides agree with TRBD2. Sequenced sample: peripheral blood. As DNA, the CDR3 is TGTGCCAGCAACAATTTGGGGACTAGCGGGAGGGGGTCCTACAATGAGCAGTTCTTC. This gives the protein CASNNLGTSGRGSYNEQFF.